The present entry profiles one T cell receptor beta chain with its context. Germline values: CDR1 LNHNV, CDR2 YYDKDF (reference sequence). The CDR3 covers 15 residues. With 3 bases clipped from V and 6 bases from J, the junction kept 6 bases outside the gene matches. This specimen comes from a study of blood T cell repertoires in COVID-19. Repertoires were generated with immunoSEQ multiplex PCR, while TCRdb's copy carries only in-frame clones and drops some. The sample consists of about 100,000 clones, 70% to 90% of them appearing once. The J gene is TRBJ1-2, the V gene TRBV15; 11 positions agree with TRBD1. This clonotype was obtained from a human donor in a cohort sampled during active COVID-19. The specimen was peripheral blood. The CDR3 nucleotides are TGTGCCACCAGCAGGGGTTCGGACAGGGGGCATGGCTACACCTTC. This translates into CATSRGSDRGHGYTF.